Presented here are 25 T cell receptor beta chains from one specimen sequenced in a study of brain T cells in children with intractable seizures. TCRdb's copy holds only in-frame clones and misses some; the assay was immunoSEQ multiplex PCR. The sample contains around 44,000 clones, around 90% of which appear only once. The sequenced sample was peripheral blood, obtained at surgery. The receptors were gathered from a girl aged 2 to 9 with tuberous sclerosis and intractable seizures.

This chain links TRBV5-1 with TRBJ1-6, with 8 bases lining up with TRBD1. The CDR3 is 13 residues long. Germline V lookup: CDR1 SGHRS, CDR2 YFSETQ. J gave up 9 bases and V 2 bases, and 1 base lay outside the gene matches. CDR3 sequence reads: CASSLQGGSPLHF. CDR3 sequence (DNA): TGCGCCAGCAGCTTACAGGGGGGTTCACCCCTCCACTTT.

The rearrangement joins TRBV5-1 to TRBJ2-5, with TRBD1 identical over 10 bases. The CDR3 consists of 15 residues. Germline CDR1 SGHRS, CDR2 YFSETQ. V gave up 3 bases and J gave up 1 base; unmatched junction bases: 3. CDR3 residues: CASSWDRGPQETQYF. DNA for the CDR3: TGCGCCAGCAGCTGGGACAGGGGACCCCAAGAGACCCAGTACTTC.

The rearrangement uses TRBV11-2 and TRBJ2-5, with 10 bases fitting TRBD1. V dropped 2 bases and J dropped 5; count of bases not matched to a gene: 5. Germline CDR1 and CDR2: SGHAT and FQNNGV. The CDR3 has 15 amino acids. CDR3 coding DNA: TGTGCCAGCAGCTTAATGACAGGGGGCGCGGAGACCCAGTACTTC. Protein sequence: CASSLMTGGAETQYF.

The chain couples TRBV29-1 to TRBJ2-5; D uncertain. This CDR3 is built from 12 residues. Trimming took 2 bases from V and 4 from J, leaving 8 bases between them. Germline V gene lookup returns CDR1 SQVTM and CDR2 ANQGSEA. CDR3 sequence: CSVERESETQYF. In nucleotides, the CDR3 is TGCAGCGTTGAAAGGGAATCAGAGACCCAGTACTTC.

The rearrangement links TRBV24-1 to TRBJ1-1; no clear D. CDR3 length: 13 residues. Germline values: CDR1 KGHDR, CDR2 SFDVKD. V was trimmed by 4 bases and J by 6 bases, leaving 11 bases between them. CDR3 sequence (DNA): TGTGCCACCAGTGACCCCGGTCGGGCTGAAGCTTTCTTT. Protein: CATSDPGRAEAFF.

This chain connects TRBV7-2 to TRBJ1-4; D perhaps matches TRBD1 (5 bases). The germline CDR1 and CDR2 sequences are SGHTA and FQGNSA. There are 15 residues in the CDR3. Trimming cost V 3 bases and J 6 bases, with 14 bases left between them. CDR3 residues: CASSFKAGTDEKLFF. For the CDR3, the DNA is TGTGCCAGCAGCTTCAAAGCCGGGACGGATGAAAAACTGTTTTTT.

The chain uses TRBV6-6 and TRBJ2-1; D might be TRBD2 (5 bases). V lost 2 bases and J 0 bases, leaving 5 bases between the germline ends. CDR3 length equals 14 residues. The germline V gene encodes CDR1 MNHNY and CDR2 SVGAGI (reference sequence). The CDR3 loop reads CASSYGSSYNEQFF. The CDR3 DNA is TGTGCCAGCAGTTACGGGAGCTCCTACAATGAGCAGTTCTTC.

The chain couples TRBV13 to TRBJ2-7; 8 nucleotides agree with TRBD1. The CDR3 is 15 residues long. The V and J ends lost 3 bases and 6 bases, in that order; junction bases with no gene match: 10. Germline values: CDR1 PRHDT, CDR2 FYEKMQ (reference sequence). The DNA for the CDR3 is TGTGCCAGCAGCTTGGGCGACAGGGGTTGGGGCGAGCAGTACGTC. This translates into CASSLGDRGWGEQYV.

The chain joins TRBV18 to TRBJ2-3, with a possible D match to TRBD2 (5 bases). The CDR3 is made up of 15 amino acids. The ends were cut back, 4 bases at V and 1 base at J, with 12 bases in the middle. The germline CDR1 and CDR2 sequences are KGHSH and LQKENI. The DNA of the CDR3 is TGTGCCAGCTCACGCGATAATAGCGGCACAGATACGCAGTATTTT. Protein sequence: CASSRDNSGTDTQYF.

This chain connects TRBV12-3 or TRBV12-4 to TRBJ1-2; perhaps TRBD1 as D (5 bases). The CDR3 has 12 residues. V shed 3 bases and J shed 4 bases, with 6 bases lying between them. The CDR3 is CASSLTVYGYTF. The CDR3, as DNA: TGTGCCAGCAGTTTGACAGTCTATGGCTACACCTTC.

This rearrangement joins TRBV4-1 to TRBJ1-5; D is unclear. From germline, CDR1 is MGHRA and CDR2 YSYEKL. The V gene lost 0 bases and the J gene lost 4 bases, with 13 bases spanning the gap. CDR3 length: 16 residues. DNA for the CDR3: TGCGCCAGCAGCCAAGATACAAATCTGGTAAATCAGCCCCAGCATTTT. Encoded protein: CASSQDTNLVNQPQHF.

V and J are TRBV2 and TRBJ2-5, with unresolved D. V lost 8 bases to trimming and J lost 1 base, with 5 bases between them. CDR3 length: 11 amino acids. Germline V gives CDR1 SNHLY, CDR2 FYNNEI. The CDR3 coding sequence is TGTGCCAGCGGTACCCAAGAGACCCAGTACTTC. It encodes CASGTQETQYF.

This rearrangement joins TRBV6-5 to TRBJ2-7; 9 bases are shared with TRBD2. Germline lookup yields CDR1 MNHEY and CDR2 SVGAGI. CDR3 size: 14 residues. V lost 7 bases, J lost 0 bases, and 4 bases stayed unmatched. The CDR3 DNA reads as TGTGCCAGCACCGGTAGCGGGAGCTCCTACGAGCAGTACTTC. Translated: CASTGSGSSYEQYF.

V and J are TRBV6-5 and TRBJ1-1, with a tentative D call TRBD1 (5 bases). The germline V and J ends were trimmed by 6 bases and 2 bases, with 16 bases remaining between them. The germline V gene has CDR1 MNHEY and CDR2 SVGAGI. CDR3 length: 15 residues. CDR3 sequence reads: CASRGGISINTEAFF. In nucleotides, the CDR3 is TGTGCCAGCAGGGGGGGGATATCCATCAACACTGAAGCTTTCTTT.

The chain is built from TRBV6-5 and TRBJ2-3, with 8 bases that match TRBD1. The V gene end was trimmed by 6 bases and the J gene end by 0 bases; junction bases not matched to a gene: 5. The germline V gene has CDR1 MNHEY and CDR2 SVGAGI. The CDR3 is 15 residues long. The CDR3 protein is CASSVRQGSTDTQYF. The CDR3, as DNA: TGTGCCAGCAGCGTTAGACAGGGGAGCACAGATACGCAGTATTTT.

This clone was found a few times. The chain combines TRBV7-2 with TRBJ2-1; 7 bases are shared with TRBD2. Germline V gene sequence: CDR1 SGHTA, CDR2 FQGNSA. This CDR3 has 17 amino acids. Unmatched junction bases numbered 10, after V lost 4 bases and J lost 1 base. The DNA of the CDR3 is TGTGCCAGCAGCTCTCCCTCAGCGGGGATATCCTACAATGAGCAGTTCTTC. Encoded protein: CASSSPSAGISYNEQFF.

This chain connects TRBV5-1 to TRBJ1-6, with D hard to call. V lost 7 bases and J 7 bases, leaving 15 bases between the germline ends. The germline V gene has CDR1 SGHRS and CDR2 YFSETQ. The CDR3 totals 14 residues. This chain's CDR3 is CASRGTVTNSPLHF. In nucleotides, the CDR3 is TGCGCCAGCCGCGGCACAGTGACAAATTCACCCCTCCACTTT.

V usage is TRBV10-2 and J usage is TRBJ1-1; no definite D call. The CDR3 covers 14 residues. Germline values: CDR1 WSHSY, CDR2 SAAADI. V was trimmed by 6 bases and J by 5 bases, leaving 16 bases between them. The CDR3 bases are TGCGCCAGCAGGTCCGAAGGTTGGGAGACTGAAGCTTTCTTT. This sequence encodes CASRSEGWETEAFF.

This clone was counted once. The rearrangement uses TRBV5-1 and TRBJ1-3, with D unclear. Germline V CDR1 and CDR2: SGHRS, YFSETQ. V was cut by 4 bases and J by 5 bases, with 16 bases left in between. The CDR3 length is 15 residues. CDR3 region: CASSHLPDGRNTIYF. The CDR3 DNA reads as TGCGCCAGCAGCCACCTACCCGACGGCAGAAACACCATATATTTT.

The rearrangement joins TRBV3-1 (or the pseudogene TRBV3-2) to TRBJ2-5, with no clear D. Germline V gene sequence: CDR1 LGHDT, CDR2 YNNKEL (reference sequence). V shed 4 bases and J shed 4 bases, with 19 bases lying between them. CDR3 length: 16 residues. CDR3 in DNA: TGTGCCAGCAGCCTCCGGTCGAGGTTTCCGAGAGAGACCCAGTACTTC. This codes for CASSLRSRFPRETQYF.

The chain's CDR3 is CASSITGLVATPSRSTDTQYF. The CDR3 DNA reads as TGTGCCAGTAGTATAACAGGACTAGTAGCCACCCCTAGCCGCAGCACAGATACGCAGTATTTT. The chain combines TRBV19 with TRBJ2-3; 7 positions match TRBD2. With 2 bases clipped from V and 0 bases from J, the junction kept 20 bases outside the gene matches. The CDR3 loop spans 21 amino acids. The germline V gene has CDR1 LNHDA and CDR2 SQIVND (reference sequence).

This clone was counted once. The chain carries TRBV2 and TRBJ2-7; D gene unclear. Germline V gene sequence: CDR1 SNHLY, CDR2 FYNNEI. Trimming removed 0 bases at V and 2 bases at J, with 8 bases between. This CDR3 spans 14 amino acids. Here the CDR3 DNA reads TGTGCCAGCAGTGAAGCGAACAGTCCCTACGAGCAGTACTTC. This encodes CASSEANSPYEQYF. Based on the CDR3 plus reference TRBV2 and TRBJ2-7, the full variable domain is EPEVTQTPSHQVTQMGQEVILRCVPISNHLYFYWYRQILGQKVEFLVSFYNNEISEKSEIFDDQFSVERPDGSNFTLKIRSTKLEDSAMYFCASSEANSPYEQYFGPGTRLTVT.

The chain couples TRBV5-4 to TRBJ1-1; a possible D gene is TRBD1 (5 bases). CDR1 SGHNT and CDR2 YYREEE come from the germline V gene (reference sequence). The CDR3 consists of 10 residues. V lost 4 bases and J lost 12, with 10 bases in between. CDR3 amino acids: CASSGTRTFF. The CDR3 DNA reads TGTGCCAGCAGCGGGACGAGAACTTTCTTT.

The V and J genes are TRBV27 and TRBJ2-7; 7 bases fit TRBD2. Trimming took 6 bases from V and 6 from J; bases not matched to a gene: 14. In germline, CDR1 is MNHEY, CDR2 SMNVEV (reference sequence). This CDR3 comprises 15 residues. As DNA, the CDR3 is TGTGCCAGCAGGCCTGGGGGGGGAGATTTTTCCGAGCAGTACGTC. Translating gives CASRPGGGDFSEQYV.

CDR3 in DNA: TGTGCCAGCAGCCCGGACACAGATACGCAGTATTTT. This encodes CASSPDTDTQYF. The V call is TRBV7-3, the J call TRBJ2-3; D is uncertain. Germline values: CDR1 SGHTA, CDR2 FQGTGA. The V and J ends lost 5 bases and 2 bases respectively, with 5 bases between them. CDR3 size: 12 residues. Filled out from reference TRBV7-3 and TRBJ2-3, the complete variable domain reads GAGVSQTPSNKVTEKGKYVELRCDPISGHTALYWYRQSLGQGPEFLIYFQGTGAADDSGLPNDRFFAVRPEGSVSTLKIQRTERGDSAVYLCASSPDTDTQYFGPGTRLTVL.